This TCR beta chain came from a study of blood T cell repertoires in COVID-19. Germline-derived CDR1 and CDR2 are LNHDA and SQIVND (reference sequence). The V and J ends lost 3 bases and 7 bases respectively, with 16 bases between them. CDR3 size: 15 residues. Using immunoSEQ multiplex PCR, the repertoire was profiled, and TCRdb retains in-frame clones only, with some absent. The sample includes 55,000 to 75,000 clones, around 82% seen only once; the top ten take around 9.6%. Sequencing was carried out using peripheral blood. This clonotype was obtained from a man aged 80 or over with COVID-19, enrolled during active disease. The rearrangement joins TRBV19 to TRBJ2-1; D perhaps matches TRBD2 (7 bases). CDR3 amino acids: CASSMGTGGLNEQFF. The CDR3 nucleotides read TGTGCCAGTAGTATGGGGACGGGGGGCTTGAATGAGCAGTTCTTC. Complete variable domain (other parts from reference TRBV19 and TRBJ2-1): DGGITQSPKYLFRKEGQNVTLSCEQNLNHDAMYWYRQDPGQGLRLIYYSQIVNDFQKGDIAEGYSVSREKKESFPLTVTSAQKNPTAFYLCASSMGTGGLNEQFFGPGTRLTVL.